The 15 T cell receptor beta chains below come from one sample, sequenced in a study of blood T cells in healthy people across ages. Next came a second PCR, run for about 6 to 11 cycles, which used a sample-barcoded 5' primer along with a J-beta primer mix. In TCRdb, the 5' RACE reads were re-called with MiXCR into one record per CDR3 protein. The table shows roughly 800,000 distinct CDR3 sequences, with 53% occurring only once. Sequences were obtained from blood. The receptors stem from an elderly man in good health.

In this sample, this clonotype turned up a few times. The chain recombines TRBV6-5 with TRBJ2-5; no clear D. CDR1 and CDR2 (germline): MNHEY, SVGAGI. The CDR3 is 12 residues long. V lost 4 bases and J 5 bases, leaving 8 bases between the germline ends. The CDR3: CASSWRGETQYF. The CDR3, as DNA: TGTGCCAGCAGTTGGCGTGGGGAGACCCAGTACTTC.

The V gene is TRBV5-1, the J gene TRBJ2-3, with 8 bases that match TRBD1. CDR1 and CDR2 from the germline V gene are SGHRS and YFSETQ. Trimming cost V 3 bases and J 0 bases; bases outside gene matches: 9. This CDR3 spans 17 amino acids. As DNA, the CDR3 is TGCGCCAGCAGCTCCGCCCCGGGACAGGTCAGCACAGATACGCAGTATTTT. Protein product: CASSSAPGQVSTDTQYF. Full variable domain (remainder filled in from reference TRBV5-1 and TRBJ2-3): KAGVTQTPRYLIKTRGQQVTLSCSPISGHRSVSWYQQTPGQGLQFLFEYFSETQRNKGNFPGRFSGRQFSNSRSEMNVSTLELGDSALYLCASSSAPGQVSTDTQYFGPGTRLTVL.

This clonotype was seen once. The chain carries TRBV15 and TRBJ2-5, with 8 bases matching TRBD1. V lost 0 bases and J lost 6; bases outside the gene matches: 6. This CDR3 contains 15 residues. CDR1 and CDR2 from the germline V gene are LNHNV and YYDKDF (reference sequence). The CDR3 reads CATSRDPDRGKTQYF. In nucleotides, the CDR3 is TGTGCCACCAGCAGAGATCCCGACAGGGGAAAGACCCAGTACTTC.

The chain employs TRBV20-1 and TRBJ2-7; 7 bases fit TRBD2. CDR1 DFQATT and CDR2 SNEGSKA come from the germline V gene (reference sequence). CDR3 size: 14 residues. The trim removed 2 bases at V and 0 bases at J, leaving 4 bases unmatched. CDR3 amino acids: CSARLGGNSYEQYF. CDR3 nucleotide sequence: TGCAGTGCTAGACTCGGGGGGAACTCCTACGAGCAGTACTTC.

The chain uses TRBV20-1 and TRBJ2-7; D unresolved. Germline CDR1 reads DFQATT; CDR2 reads SNEGSKA (reference sequence). CDR3 size: 13 residues. Trimming took off 6 bases at V and 6 bases at J, with 18 bases between the two ends. The chain's CDR3 is CSASPSPVTEQYF. For the CDR3, the DNA is TGCAGTGCAAGCCCCTCGCCCGTGACCGAGCAGTACTTC.

Only a few counts were recorded for this clonotype. The chain's CDR3 is CASSARQGDPHRYAYF. The CDR3 nucleotides are TGTGCCAGCAGCGCTCGACAGGGGGACCCGCACAGATACGCGTATTTT. The V call is TRBV7-9, the J call TRBJ2-3; 9 nucleotides agree with TRBD1. The J segment lost 14 bases and the V segment lost 5 bases, leaving 20 bases of the junction unmatched. This CDR3 has 16 amino acids. The V gene's germline CDR1 is SEHNR and CDR2 FQNEAQ (reference sequence).

This clonotype turned up a few times. The V gene is TRBV11-2, the J gene TRBJ2-1, with D possibly being TRBD2 (6 bases). Per the germline V gene, CDR1 is SGHAT and CDR2 is FQNNGV. This CDR3 is 14 amino acids long. With 0 bases removed from V and 6 bases from J, the gap between germline ends came to 9 bases. As DNA, the CDR3 is TGTGCCAGCAGCTTAGATAGGAGGGCCAATGAGCAGTTCTTC. It codes for CASSLDRRANEQFF. The full variable domain, completed using reference TRBV11-2 and TRBJ2-1, is EAGVAQSPRYKIIEKRQSVAFWCNPISGHATLYWYQQILGQGPKLLIQFQNNGVVDDSQLPKDRFSAERLKGVDSTLKIQPAKLEDSAVYLCASSLDRRANEQFFGPGTRLTVL.

This clonotype was observed a handful of times. The V gene is TRBV6-6, the J gene TRBJ2-7; 10 bases fit TRBD2. Germline V gene data show CDR1 as MNHNY and CDR2 as SVGAGI (reference sequence). The J segment lost 5 bases and the V segment lost 9 bases, leaving 13 bases of the junction unmatched. The CDR3 is 15 residues long. CDR3 sequence: CASSPAGLAEDEQYF. The CDR3 bases are TGTGCCAGTTCCCCGGCAGGACTAGCGGAGGACGAGCAGTACTTC.

The V gene is TRBV5-8, the J gene TRBJ2-1; TRBD1 or TRBD2 may be the D gene (5 bases each). Germline CDR1 SGHTS, CDR2 YDEGEE. CDR3 length: 11 amino acids. V lost 4 bases to trimming and J lost 12 bases, with 11 bases between them. The CDR3 DNA sequence: TGTGCCAGCAGCAGGGGACCGGTGCAGTTCTTC. Protein product: CASSRGPVQFF.

The chain uses TRBV4-1 and TRBJ2-1; no clear D gene. V was shortened by 2 bases and J by 3 bases, with 17 bases between the two germline ends. There are 17 residues in the CDR3. Germline V gives CDR1 MGHRA, CDR2 YSYEKL. CDR3 loop: CASSQSDVGLNYNEQFF. DNA for the CDR3: TGCGCCAGCAGCCAAAGTGATGTGGGCCTAAACTACAATGAGCAGTTCTTC.

This chain connects TRBV2 to TRBJ2-3; 11 bases match TRBD2. This CDR3 spans 15 amino acids. The V gene's germline CDR1 is SNHLY and CDR2 FYNNEI. V lost 3 bases, J lost 3 bases, and 2 bases stayed unmatched. CDR3 in DNA: TGTGCCAGCAGTGAGACTAGCGGGAAGACAGATACGCAGTATTTT. Translation: CASSETSGKTDTQYF.

The chain couples TRBV21-1 to TRBJ2-7; the DNA was not used to check the table's D call, TRBD1. TRBV21-1 is a recognized pseudogene. The CDR3 is 14 residues long. CDR3 bases: TGTGCCAGCAGCAAGACAGGTAAATCCTACGAGCAGTACTTC. Translating it yields CASSKTGKSYEQYF.

The chain is built from TRBV27 and TRBJ1-5, with unresolved D. CDR1 MNHEY and CDR2 SMNVEV come from the germline V gene (reference sequence). The CDR3 consists of 12 residues. Trimming stripped 2 bases from V and 10 bases from J, with 9 bases between. CDR3 sequence (DNA): TGTGCCAGCAGTTTAGTTTCGGGCCCCCAGCATTTT. Encoded protein: CASSLVSGPQHF.

This CDR3 is CASSLTGATNTEAFF. CDR3 nucleotides: TGCGCCAGCAGCTTGACGGGAGCCACGAACACTGAAGCTTTCTTT. The chain is built from TRBV5-1 and TRBJ1-1; D is unresolved. The CDR3 length is 15 residues. V dropped 1 base and J dropped 1 base, with 11 bases sitting between them. CDR1 is SGHRS and CDR2 is YFSETQ in the germline V gene.

This chain connects TRBV5-1 to TRBJ2-1; 11 bases align to TRBD2. This CDR3 is built from 14 residues. Germline V gene data show CDR1 as SGHRS and CDR2 as YFSETQ. Trimming cost V 7 bases and J 8 bases; bases outside gene matches: 8. CDR3 DNA sequence: TGCGCCAGCTACGTGGGACTAGCGGACGATGAGCAGTTCTTC. Protein product: CASYVGLADDEQFF.